This T cell receptor beta chain was sequenced during a study of blood T cells in healthy people across ages (dated by TCRdb to the mid-2010s). Regarding the complete study: In model experiments, template switching captured about one uniquely barcoded TCR beta cDNA molecule for every two T cells. To track age-related changes in TCR beta repertoire diversity, the study relied on deep sequencing normalized with unique cDNA molecular identifiers. Donors were grouped into four age groups: young (average about 15 years), middle-aged (39), aged (roughly 67) and long-lived (about 82). To avoid experimental bias, donors of different ages were distributed randomly across sequencing lanes. Two additional independent replicas of 1 million unique cDNA reads from the same blood draw were analyzed for two donors (one aged 18 to 30 and one aged 80 or older). Broad study findings and their caveats: Estimates of total diversity from one million sequenced T cells were regarded as lower bounds and underestimates. Compared with the aged group, more naive CD4+ T cells, fewer expanded clones and increased TCR diversity were shown by the long-lived group, suggesting age selection. A strong correlation was found between observed TCR beta diversity and the percentage of naive T cells measured by flow cytometry. Observed TCR beta diversity per million T cells fell roughly linearly with age, and a significant reduction was already apparent by age around 39. Because the CMV infection status of the donors was unknown, age-related changes in expanded clonotypes may potentially have been confounded. Conclusive comparison of naive and antigen-experienced compartments was prevented by the profiling of bulk unsorted PBMCs.

Of note for this clonotype: Its cognate antigen has yet to be identified. Nothing much larger sits one base from this clone, and base qualities are not available.

Library prep was done by 5' RACE. TCRdb records Illumina HiSeq 2500 as the sequencer. A second PCR of roughly 6 to 11 cycles was performed with a sample-barcoded 5' primer and a J-beta primer mix. A template-switch 5' adaptor carrying 12 random nucleotides introduced a unique molecular identifier onto each TCR beta cDNA molecule. Each sample yielded at least 3 million CDR3-containing paired-end reads. First-strand cDNA synthesis was performed from all RNA using the Mint cDNA synthesis kit, with priming by a TRBC-specific oligonucleotide. After uracil-DNA glycosylase treatment, a first 18-cycle PCR used universal primers M1SS and BC2_uni_R on all cDNA. Concerning the study's data processing: For normalization, 1 million high-quality reads were randomly selected from each sample, with every read carrying a distinct molecular identifier. Instead of being binned into consensus sequences, reads with shared molecular identifiers were discarded. MiTCR, run with a Q25 quality threshold and the strictest error-elimination algorithm, handled CDR3 identification, clonotype clustering and error correction. Lower-bound total TCR beta diversity was estimated with a nonparametric unseen species model using Euler transformation. Clones were called with MiXCR by TCRdb after fastp trimmed the public reads at Q25, and only in-frame beta chains were retained. Identical CDR3 proteins give one entry, which carries the most common genes and DNA. These V and J calls derive from TCRdb rather than the authors' analysis. The table for this sample lists 700,000 or so distinct CDR3 sequences; about 20% of them were counted only once. The ten largest clones add up to 22% of the sample.

Systemically healthy Caucasian individuals from Russia, 39 in total and aged roughly 6 to 90 years, were included as donors. Each donor gave around 9 milliliters of peripheral blood, collected into EDTA-treated Vacutainer tubes. Ficoll-Paque density-gradient centrifugation was used to isolate PBMCs, with at least 6 million per sample. Total RNA, at least 6 micrograms per sample, was extracted from PBMCs with Trizol reagent. Naive CD45RAhigh/CD27high T cell percentages were measured by flow cytometry on a PBMC aliquot from every donor. The sequenced sample consisted of blood. This TCR derives from a man between 65 and 85 years old in good health.

The CDR3 corresponds to CASSGEGEAFF. In nucleotide form, the sequence is TGTGCCAGCAGCGGCGAGGGAGAAGCTTTCTTT. The V and J genes are TRBV9 and TRBJ1-1; a confident D gene designation cannot be given. Taken from cysteine to phenylalanine, the CDR3 has 11 residues. Only CDR3 DNA remains: 33 bases, in frame from the first base. Trimming takes 3 bases from V and 8 bases from J, and the germline ends sit 8 bases apart. From a lookup of the germline V gene, CDR1 and CDR2 are SGDLS and YYNGEE.